The 7 T cell receptor beta chains given below trace back to one sample, sequenced in a study of T cell responses to AZD1222 COVID-19 vaccine. Profiling relied on immunoSEQ multiplex PCR, and the TCRdb table lists in-frame clones only, not all of them. The repertoire holds under 150,000 clones, with approximately 90% as singletons. The sequencing here drew on peripheral blood, taken on day 0 of AZD1222 vaccination. These receptors were taken from an adult in good health.

The rearrangement joins TRBV2 to TRBJ2-3, with D possibly TRBD2 on 5 matching bases. The CDR3 is 13 residues long. V dropped 7 bases and J dropped 3 bases, with 11 bases sitting between them. Germline CDR1 and CDR2: SNHLY and FYNNEI. CDR3 nucleotides: TGTGCCAGCATTAGGGAGTGGACAGATACGCAGTATTTT. Its protein is CASIREWTDTQYF.

The J gene is TRBJ1-3, the V gene TRBV30, with a tentative D call TRBD1 (6 bases). The V gene's germline CDR1 is GTSNPN and CDR2 SVGIG (reference sequence). V shed 0 bases and J shed 0 bases, with 18 bases lying between them. The CDR3 covers 18 residues. This chain's CDR3 is CAWSVLSLTGSSGNTIYF. The CDR3 nucleotides are TGTGCCTGGAGTGTACTGAGCCTCACAGGGTCCTCTGGAAACACCATATATTTT.

The chain has TRBV5-4 and TRBJ1-3; D is ambiguous. CDR3 size: 14 residues. V dropped 3 bases and J dropped 0 bases, with 7 bases sitting between them. Germline loops: CDR1 SGHNT, CDR2 YYREEE (reference sequence). This chain's CDR3 is CASSSGFSGNTIYF. The CDR3 nucleotides read TGTGCCAGCAGCTCGGGGTTCTCTGGAAACACCATATATTTT.

This rearrangement joins TRBV6-5 to TRBJ1-1; weak D call: TRBD1 (5 bases). This CDR3 region has 15 residues. V was trimmed by 7 bases and J by 6 bases, leaving 21 bases between them. CDR1 is MNHEY, CDR2 SVGAGI, per germline. The CDR3 DNA follows: TGTGCCAGCATAAGGACAAGCCTACGTGGGTCTGAAGCTTTCTTT. Translation: CASIRTSLRGSEAFF.

The chain links TRBV28 to TRBJ1-1; D gene uncertain. There are 13 residues in the CDR3. Germline lookup yields CDR1 MDHEN and CDR2 SYDVKM. The V end was cut by 10 bases, the J end by 1 base, with 13 bases between. For the CDR3, the DNA is TGTGCCATCCGGTTGACGGGGAACACTGAAGCTTTCTTT. The encoded protein is CAIRLTGNTEAFF. The whole variable domain, remainder taken from reference TRBV28 and TRBJ1-1, is DVKVTQSSRYLVKRTGEKVFLECVQDMDHENMFWYRQDPGLGLRLIYFSYDVKMKEKGDIPEGYSVSREKKERFSLILESASTNQTSMYLCAIRLTGNTEAFFGQGTRLTVV.

The CDR3, as DNA: TGTGCCAGCAGTTTATTTCTGACTGAAGCTTTCTTT. Translated, it gives CASSLFLTEAFF. V is TRBV28 and J is TRBJ1-1; D unresolved. V was shortened by 1 base and J by 5 bases, with 5 bases between the two germline ends. The CDR3 spans 12 residues. Germline CDR1 MDHEN, CDR2 SYDVKM.

The chain links TRBV7-9 to TRBJ2-1, with D perhaps given as TRBD1 or TRBD2 (6 bases each). V was cut by 0 bases and J by 8 bases, with 14 bases left in between. CDR3 size: 15 residues. Germline-derived CDR1 and CDR2 are SEHNR and FQNEAQ (reference sequence). CDR3: CASSLAGGRIDEQFF. The CDR3 bases are TGTGCCAGCAGCTTAGCGGGGGGCCGTATTGATGAGCAGTTCTTC.